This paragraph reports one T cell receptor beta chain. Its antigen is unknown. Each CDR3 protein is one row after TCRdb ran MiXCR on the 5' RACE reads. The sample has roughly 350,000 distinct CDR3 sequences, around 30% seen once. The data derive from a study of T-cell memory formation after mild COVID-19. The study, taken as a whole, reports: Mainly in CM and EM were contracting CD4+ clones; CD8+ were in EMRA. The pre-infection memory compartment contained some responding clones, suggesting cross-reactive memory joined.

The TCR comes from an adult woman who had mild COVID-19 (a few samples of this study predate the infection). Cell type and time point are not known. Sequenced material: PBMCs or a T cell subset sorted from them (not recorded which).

The CDR3 is CATSRSGTELNEQFF. The CDR3 coding sequence is TGTGCCACCAGCCGGTCCGGGACAGAACTCAATGAGCAGTTCTTC. This rearrangement joins TRBV15 to TRBJ2-1; 7 positions agree with TRBD1. The CDR3 has 15 residues. Trimming took 5 bases from V and 6 from J; bases not matched to a gene: 10. In germline, CDR1 is LNHNV, CDR2 YYDKDF (reference sequence).